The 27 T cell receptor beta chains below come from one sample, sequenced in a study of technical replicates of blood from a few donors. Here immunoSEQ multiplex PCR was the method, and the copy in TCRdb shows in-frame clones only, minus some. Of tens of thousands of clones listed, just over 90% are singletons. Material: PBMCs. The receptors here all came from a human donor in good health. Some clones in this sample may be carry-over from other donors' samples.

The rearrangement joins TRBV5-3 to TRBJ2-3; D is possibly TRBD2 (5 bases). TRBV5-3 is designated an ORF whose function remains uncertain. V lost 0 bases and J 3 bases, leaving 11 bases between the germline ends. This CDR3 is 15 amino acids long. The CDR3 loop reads CARSLGERATDTQYF. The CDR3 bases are TGTGCCAGAAGCTTGGGGGAGCGTGCGACAGATACGCAGTATTTT.

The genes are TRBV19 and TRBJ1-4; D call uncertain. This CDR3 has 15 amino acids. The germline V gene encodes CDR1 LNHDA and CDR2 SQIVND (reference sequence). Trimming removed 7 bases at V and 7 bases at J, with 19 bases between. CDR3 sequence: CASTQGSGRGEKLFF. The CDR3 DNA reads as TGTGCCAGTACCCAAGGGTCCGGCCGGGGTGAAAAACTGTTTTTT. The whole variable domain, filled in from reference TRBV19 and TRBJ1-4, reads DGGITQSPKYLFRKEGQNVTLSCEQNLNHDAMYWYRQDPGQGLRLIYYSQIVNDFQKGDIAEGYSVSREKKESFPLTVTSAQKNPTAFYLCASTQGSGRGEKLFFGSGTQLSVL.

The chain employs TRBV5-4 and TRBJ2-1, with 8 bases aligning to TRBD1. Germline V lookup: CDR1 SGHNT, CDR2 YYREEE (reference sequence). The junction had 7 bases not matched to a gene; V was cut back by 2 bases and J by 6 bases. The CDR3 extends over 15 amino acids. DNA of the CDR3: TGTGCCAGCAGCTTCCTGCGGACAGGGTCCAATGAGCAGTTCTTC. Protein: CASSFLRTGSNEQFF.

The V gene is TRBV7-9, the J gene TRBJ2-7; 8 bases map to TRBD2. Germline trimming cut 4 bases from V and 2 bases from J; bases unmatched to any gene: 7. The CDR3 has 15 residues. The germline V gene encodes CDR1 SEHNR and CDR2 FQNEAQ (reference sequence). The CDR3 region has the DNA TGTGCCAGCAGCTCGGCAAGCGGGGGTACCTACGAGCAGTACTTC. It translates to CASSSASGGTYEQYF.

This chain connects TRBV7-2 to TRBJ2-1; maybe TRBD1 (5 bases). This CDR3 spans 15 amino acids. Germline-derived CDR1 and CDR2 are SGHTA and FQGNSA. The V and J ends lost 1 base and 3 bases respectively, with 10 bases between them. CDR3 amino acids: CASSLEGRGYNEQFF. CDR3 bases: TGTGCCAGCAGCTTAGAGGGAAGGGGCTACAATGAGCAGTTCTTC.

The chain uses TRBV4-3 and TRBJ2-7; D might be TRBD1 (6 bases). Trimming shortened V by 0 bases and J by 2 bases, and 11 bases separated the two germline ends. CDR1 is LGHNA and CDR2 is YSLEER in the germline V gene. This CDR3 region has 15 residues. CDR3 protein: CASSQEWDIPYEQYF. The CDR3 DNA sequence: TGCGCCAGCAGCCAAGAATGGGACATTCCCTACGAGCAGTACTTC.

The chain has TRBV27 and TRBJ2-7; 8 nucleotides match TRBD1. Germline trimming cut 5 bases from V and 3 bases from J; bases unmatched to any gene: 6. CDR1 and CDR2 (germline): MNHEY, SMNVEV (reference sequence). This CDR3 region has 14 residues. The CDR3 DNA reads TGTGCCAGCAGTAGGCAGGGGGCGTTCTACGAGCAGTACTTC. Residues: CASSRQGAFYEQYF.

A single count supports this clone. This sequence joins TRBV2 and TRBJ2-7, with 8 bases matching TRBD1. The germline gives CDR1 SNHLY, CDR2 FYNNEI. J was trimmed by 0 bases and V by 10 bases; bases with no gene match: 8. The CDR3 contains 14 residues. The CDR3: CATHPGQASYEQYF. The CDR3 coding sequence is TGTGCCACCCATCCGGGACAGGCCTCCTACGAGCAGTACTTC.

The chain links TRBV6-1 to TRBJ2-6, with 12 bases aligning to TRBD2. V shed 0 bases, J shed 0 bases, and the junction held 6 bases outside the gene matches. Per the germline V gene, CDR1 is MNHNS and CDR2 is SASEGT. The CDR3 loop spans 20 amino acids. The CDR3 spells CASSEATTSGGYSGANVLTF. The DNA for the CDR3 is TGTGCCAGCAGTGAAGCGACGACTAGCGGGGGTTACTCTGGGGCCAACGTCCTGACTTTC.

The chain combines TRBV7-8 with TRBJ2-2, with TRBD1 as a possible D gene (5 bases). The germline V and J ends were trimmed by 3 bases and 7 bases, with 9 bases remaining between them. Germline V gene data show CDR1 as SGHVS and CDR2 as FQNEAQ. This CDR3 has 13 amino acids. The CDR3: CASSLGPFGELFF. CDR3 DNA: TGTGCCAGCAGCTTGGGGCCCTTCGGGGAGCTGTTTTTT.

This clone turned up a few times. The CDR3 bases are TGTGCCTGGAGTGTACTCCGCACTGAAGCTTTCTTT. It yields the protein CAWSVLRTEAFF. This chain links TRBV30 with TRBJ1-1; D call uncertain. Between the trimmed V and J ends, which lost 0 bases and 4 bases, there was a span of 6 bases. Germline-derived CDR1 and CDR2 are GTSNPN and SVGIG (reference sequence). The CDR3 has 12 amino acids.

CDR3 bases: TGTGCCAGCAGCGTAGCTACGGGACAGAGGGCCGAGCAGTACTTC. As protein: CASSVATGQRAEQYF. This rearrangement joins TRBV9 to TRBJ2-7; TRBD1 agrees at 7 bases. Germline V lookup: CDR1 SGDLS, CDR2 YYNGEE. V was clipped by 0 bases and J by 6 bases; unmatched bases: 9. The CDR3 has 15 amino acids.

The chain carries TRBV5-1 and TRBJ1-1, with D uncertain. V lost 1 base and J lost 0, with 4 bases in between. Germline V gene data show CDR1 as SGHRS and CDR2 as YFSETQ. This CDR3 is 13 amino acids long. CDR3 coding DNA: TGCGCCAGCAGCTTGCAGATGAACACTGAAGCTTTCTTT. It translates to CASSLQMNTEAFF. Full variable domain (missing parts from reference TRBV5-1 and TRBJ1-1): KAGVTQTPRYLIKTRGQQVTLSCSPISGHRSVSWYQQTPGQGLQFLFEYFSETQRNKGNFPGRFSGRQFSNSRSEMNVSTLELGDSALYLCASSLQMNTEAFFGQGTRLTVV.

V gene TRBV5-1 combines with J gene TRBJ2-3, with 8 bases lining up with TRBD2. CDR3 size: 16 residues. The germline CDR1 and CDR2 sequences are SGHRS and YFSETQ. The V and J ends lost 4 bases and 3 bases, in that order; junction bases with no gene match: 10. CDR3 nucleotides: TGCGCCAGCAGCGCCGGGTCGGGAGGGAGGACAGATACGCAGTATTTT. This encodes CASSAGSGGRTDTQYF.

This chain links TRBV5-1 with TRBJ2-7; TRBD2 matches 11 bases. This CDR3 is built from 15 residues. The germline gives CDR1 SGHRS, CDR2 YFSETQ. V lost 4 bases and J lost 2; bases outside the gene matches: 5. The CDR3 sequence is CASSPLAGGTYEQYF. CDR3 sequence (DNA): TGCGCCAGCAGCCCCTTAGCGGGGGGGACCTACGAGCAGTACTTC.

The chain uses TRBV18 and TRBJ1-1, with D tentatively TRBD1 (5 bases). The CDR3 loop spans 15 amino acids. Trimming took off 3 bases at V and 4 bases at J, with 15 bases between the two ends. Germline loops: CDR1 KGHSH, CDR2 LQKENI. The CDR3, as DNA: TGTGCCAGCTCACCTTCTAGGGGCTCCGGCACTGAAGCTTTCTTT. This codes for CASSPSRGSGTEAFF. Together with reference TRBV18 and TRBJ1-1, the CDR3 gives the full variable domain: NAGVMQNPRHLVRRRGQEARLRCSPMKGHSHVYWYRQLPEEGLKFMVYLQKENIIDESGMPKERFSAEFPKEGPSILRIQQVVRGDSAAYFCASSPSRGSGTEAFFGQGTRLTVV.

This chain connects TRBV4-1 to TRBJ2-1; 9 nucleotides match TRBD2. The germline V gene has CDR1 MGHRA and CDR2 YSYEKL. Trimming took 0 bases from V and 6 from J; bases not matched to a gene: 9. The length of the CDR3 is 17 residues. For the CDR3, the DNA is TGCGCCAGCAGCCAAGATTCGGTGAGAGCGGGAGGCAATGAGCAGTTCTTC. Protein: CASSQDSVRAGGNEQFF.

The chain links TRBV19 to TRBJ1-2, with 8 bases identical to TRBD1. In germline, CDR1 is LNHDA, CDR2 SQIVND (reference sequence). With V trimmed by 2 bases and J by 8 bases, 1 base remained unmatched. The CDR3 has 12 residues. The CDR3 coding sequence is TGTGCCAGTAGTATACGGGACAGGGGCTACACCTTC. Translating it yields CASSIRDRGYTF. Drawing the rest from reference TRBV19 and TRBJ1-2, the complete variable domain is DGGITQSPKYLFRKEGQNVTLSCEQNLNHDAMYWYRQDPGQGLRLIYYSQIVNDFQKGDIAEGYSVSREKKESFPLTVTSAQKNPTAFYLCASSIRDRGYTFGSGTRLTVV.

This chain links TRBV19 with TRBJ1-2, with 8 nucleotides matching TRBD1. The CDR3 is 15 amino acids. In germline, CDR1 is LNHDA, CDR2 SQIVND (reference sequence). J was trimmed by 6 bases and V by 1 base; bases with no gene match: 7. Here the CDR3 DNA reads TGTGCCAGTAGTATAGCGGCAGGGGGCGGGGATGGCTACACCTTC. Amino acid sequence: CASSIAAGGGDGYTF.

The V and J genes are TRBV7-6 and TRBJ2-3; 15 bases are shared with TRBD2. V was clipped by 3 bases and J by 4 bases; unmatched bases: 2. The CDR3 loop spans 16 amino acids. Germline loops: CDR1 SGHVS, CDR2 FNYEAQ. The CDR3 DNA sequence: TGTGCCAGCAGCTTGGGGACTAGCGGGAGGTCAGATACGCAGTATTTT. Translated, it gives CASSLGTSGRSDTQYF.

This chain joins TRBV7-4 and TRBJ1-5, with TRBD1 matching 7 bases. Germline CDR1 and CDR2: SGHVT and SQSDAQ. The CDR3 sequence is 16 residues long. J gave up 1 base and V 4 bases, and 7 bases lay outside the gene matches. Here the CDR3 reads CASSSNRGPSNQPQHF. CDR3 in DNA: TGTGCCAGCAGCTCGAACAGGGGCCCCAGCAATCAGCCCCAGCATTTT.

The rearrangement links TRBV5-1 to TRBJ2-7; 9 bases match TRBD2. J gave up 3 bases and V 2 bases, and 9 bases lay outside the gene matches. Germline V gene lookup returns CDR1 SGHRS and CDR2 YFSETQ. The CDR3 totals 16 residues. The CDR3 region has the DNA TGCGCCAGCAGCTTATCCCGGCGGGAGGGCCGCTACGAGCAGTACTTC. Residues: CASSLSRREGRYEQYF.

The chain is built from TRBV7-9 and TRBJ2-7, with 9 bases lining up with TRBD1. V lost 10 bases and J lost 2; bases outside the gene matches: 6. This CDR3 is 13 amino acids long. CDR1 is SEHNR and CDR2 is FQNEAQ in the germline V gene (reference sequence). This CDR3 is CATGTGPAYEQYF. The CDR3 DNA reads TGTGCCACCGGGACAGGGCCAGCCTACGAGCAGTACTTC.

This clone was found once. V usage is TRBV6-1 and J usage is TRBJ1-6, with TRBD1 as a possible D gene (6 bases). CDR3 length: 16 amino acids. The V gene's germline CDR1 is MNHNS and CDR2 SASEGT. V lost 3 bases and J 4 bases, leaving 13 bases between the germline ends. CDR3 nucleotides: TGTGCCAGCAGTGAGCTCGGGACACCTTATAATTCACCCCTCCACTTT. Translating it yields CASSELGTPYNSPLHF.

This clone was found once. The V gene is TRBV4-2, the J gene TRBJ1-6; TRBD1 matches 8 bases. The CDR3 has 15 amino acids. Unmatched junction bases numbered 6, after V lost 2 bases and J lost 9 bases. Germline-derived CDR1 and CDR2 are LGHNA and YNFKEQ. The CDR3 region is CASSQITGGGSPLHF. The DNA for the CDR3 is TGTGCCAGCAGCCAAATTACAGGGGGAGGTTCACCCCTCCACTTT.

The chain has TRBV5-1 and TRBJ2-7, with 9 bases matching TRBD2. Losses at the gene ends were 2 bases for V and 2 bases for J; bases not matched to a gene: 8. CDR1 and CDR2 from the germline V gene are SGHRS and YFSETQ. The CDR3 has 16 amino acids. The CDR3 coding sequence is TGCGCCAGCAGCTTTATAGCGGGAGCGAGTACCTACGAGCAGTACTTC. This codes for CASSFIAGASTYEQYF.

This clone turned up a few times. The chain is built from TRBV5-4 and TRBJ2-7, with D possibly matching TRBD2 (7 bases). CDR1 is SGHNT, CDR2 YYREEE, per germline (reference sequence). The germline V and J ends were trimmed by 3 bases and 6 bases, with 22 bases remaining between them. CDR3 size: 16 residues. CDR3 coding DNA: TGTGCCAGCAGCTCCCGATTCAGAGGGGGGGCAAGCGAGCAGTACTTC. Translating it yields CASSSRFRGGASEQYF.